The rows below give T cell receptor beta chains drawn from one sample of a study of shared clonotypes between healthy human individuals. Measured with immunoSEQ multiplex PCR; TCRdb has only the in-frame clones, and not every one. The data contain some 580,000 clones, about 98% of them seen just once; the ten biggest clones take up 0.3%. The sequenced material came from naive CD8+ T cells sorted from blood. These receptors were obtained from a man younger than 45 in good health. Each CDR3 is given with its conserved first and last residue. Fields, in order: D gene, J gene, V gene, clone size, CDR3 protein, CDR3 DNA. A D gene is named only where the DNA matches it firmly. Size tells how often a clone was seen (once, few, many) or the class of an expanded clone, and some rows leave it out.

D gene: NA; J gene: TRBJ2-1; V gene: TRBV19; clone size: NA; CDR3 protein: CASSRSSSYNEQFF; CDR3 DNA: TGTGCCAGTAGTCGGTCTAGCTCCTACAATGAGCAGTTCTTC
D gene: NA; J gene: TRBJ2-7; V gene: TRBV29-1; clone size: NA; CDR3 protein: CSVEIPGSSYEQYF; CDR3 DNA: TGCAGCGTTGAGATACCGGGGTCCTCCTACGAGCAGTACTTC
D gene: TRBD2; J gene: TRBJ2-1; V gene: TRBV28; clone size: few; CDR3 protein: CASSLLAGAHEQFF; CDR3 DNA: TGTGCCAGCAGTTTACTAGCGGGAGCACATGAGCAGTTCTTC
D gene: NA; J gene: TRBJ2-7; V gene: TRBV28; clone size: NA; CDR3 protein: CASSPVWTTSYEQYF; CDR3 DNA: TGTGCCAGCAGTCCAGTTTGGACAACTTCCTACGAGCAGTACTTC
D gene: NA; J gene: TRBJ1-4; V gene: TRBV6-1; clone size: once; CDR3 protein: CASSEFVGRPTNEKLFF; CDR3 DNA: TGTGCCAGCAGTGAATTCGTGGGCAGGCCAACTAATGAAAAACTGTTTTTT
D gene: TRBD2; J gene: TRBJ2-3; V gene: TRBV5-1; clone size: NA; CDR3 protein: CASSLALAGETDTQYF; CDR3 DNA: TGCGCCAGCAGCTTGGCCTTGGCGGGAGAGACAGATACGCAGTATTTT
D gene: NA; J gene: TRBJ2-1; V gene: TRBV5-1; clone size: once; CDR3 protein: CASSLESSVNEQFF; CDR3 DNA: TGCGCCAGCAGCTTGGAAAGTTCGGTAAATGAGCAGTTCTTC
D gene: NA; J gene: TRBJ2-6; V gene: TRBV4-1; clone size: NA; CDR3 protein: CASSQAWGSGANVLTF; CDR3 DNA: TGCGCCAGCAGCCAAGCCTGGGGGTCTGGGGCCAACGTCCTGACTTTC
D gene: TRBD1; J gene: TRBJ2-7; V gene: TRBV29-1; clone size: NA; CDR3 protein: CSVERDSGAYEQYF; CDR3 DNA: TGCAGCGTTGAAAGGGACAGTGGGGCCTACGAGCAGTACTTC
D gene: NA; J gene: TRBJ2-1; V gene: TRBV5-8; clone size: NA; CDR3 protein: CASSLVPDRIDYNEQFF; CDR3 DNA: TGTGCCAGCAGCTTGGTCCCCGACAGAATCGACTACAATGAGCAGTTCTTC
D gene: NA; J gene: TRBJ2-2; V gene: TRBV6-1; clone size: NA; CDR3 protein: CASSEGFWGGMNTGELFF; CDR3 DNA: TGTGCCAGCAGTGAAGGCTTTTGGGGCGGGATGAACACCGGGGAGCTGTTTTTT
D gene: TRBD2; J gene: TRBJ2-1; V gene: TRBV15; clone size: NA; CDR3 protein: CATSSSLAGGIEQFF; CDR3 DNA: TGTGCCACCAGCTCGTCGCTAGCGGGAGGAATTGAGCAGTTCTTC
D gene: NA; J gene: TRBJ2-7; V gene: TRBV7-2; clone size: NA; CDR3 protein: CASSLWVAYEQYF; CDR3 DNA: TGTGCCAGCAGTCTTTGGGTGGCCTACGAGCAGTACTTC
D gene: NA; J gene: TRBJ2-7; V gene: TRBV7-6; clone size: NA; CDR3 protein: CASSLGRGLPEEQYF; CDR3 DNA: TGTGCCAGCAGCTTAGGTAGGGGACTTCCTGAGGAGCAGTACTTC
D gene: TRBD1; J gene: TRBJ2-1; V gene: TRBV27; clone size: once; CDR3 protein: CASTTGGSYNEQFF; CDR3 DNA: TGTGCCAGCACCACAGGGGGCTCCTACAATGAGCAGTTCTTC
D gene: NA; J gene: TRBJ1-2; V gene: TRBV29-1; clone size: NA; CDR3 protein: CSVERSGKDYGYTF; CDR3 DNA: TGCAGCGTTGAGCGATCCGGGAAGGACTATGGCTACACCTTC
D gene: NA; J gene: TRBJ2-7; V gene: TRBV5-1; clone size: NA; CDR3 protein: CASSSWGKLPYEQYF; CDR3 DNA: TGCGCCAGCAGCAGCTGGGGCAAACTCCCCTACGAGCAGTACTTC
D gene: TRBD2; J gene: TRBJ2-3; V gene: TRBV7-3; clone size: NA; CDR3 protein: CASSPAVAGGEDTQYF; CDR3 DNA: TGTGCCAGCAGCCCGGCGGTAGCGGGAGGGGAAGATACGCAGTATTTT
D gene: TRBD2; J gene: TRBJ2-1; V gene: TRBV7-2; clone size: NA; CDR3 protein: CASSLAATSGKIISSYNEQFF; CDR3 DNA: TGTGCCAGCAGCTTAGCGGCGACTAGCGGAAAGATTATAAGCTCCTACAATGAGCAGTTCTTC
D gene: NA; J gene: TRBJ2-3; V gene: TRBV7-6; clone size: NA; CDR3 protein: CASSYLANTDTQYF; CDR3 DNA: TGTGCCAGCAGCTATCTAGCGAACACAGATACGCAGTATTTT
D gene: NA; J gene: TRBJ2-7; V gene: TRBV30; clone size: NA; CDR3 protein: CAWSGTTYEQYF; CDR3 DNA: TGTGCCTGGTCCGGGACAACCTACGAGCAGTACTTC
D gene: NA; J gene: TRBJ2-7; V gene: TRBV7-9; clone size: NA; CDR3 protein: CASSLASGSAYEQYF; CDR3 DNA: TGTGCCAGCAGCTTAGCGTCGGGGTCGGCGTACGAGCAGTACTTC
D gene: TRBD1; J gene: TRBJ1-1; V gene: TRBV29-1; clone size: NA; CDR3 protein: CSVRQGTNTEAFF; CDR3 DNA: TGCAGCGTTCGACAGGGGACAAACACTGAAGCTTTCTTT
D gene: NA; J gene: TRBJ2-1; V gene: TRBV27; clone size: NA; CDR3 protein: CASSWVTRTDEQFF; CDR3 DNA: TGTGCCAGCAGTTGGGTGACGAGGACCGATGAGCAGTTCTTC
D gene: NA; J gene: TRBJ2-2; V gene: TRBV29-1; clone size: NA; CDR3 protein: CSVVGGSKTGELFF; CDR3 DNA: TGCAGCGTTGTTGGAGGGAGTAAAACCGGGGAGCTGTTTTTT
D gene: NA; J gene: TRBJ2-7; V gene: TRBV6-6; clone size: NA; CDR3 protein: CASRVTEGGAYEQYF; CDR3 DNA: TGTGCCAGCCGAGTTACAGAGGGAGGAGCCTACGAGCAGTACTTC
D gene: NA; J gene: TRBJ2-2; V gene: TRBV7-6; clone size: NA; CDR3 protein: CASSLGWGELFF; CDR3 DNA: TGTGCCAGCAGCCTAGGGTGGGGGGAGCTGTTTTTT
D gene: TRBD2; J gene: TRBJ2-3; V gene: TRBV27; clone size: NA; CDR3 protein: CASRLAGGKDTQYF; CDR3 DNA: TGTGCCAGTCGTTTAGCGGGAGGGAAAGATACGCAGTATTTT
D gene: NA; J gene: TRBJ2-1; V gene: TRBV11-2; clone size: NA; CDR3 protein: CASSLTGTSYNEQFF; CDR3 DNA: TGTGCCAGCAGCTTAACCGGGACTTCCTACAATGAGCAGTTCTTC